The 24 T cell receptor beta chains in this list originate from one sample, sequenced in a study of blood T cell repertoires in COVID-19. Clones were sequenced by immunoSEQ multiplex PCR, and TCRdb holds only the in-frame ones, with some missing. The table lists about 110,000 clones, about 85% of them singletons, with just over 4% in the top ten. The source material was peripheral blood. The receptors derive from a woman aged 65 to 85 with acute or convalescent COVID-19.

Only one count was recorded for this clone. The chain is built from TRBV29-1 and TRBJ2-5; no firm D call. Germline loops: CDR1 SQVTM, CDR2 ANQGSEA. Trimming stripped 5 bases from V and 1 base from J, with 11 bases between. The CDR3 spans 13 residues. The CDR3 protein is CSVQRAPQETQYF. The CDR3 nucleotides read TGCAGCGTTCAGCGAGCTCCCCAAGAGACCCAGTACTTC.

Regarding this clone: This sample also contains other DNA sequences that code for the same CDR3. The J gene is TRBJ1-5, the V gene TRBV10-2; no clear D. V lost 2 bases, J lost 2 bases, and 4 bases lay in between. The CDR3 sequence is 13 residues long. The germline V gene has CDR1 WSHSY and CDR2 SAAADI. CDR3 DNA sequence: TGCGCCAGCAGTGAGACGGGCAATCAGCCCCAGCATTTT. Its translation is CASSETGNQPQHF.

This clone was seen more than once but under ten times. The chain carries TRBV6-1 and TRBJ1-5, with D unclear. Germline V lookup: CDR1 MNHNS, CDR2 SASEGT. Trimming stripped 3 bases from V and 4 bases from J, with 4 bases between. The CDR3 sequence is 12 residues long. As DNA, the CDR3 is TGTGCCAGCAGTGACGGGAATCAGCCCCAGCATTTT. It codes for CASSDGNQPQHF.

The CDR3 sequence is CASSLGSGGAAGPQETQYF. CDR3 bases: TGTGCCAGCAGTTTAGGTAGCGGGGGCGCCGCAGGCCCCCAAGAGACCCAGTACTTC. The V call is TRBV28, the J call TRBJ2-5, with TRBD2 matching over 9 bases. Germline CDR1 MDHEN, CDR2 SYDVKM. V gave up 2 bases and J gave up 1 base; unmatched junction bases: 14. This CDR3 contains 19 residues.

The V call is TRBV6-5, the J call TRBJ1-3, with D hard to call. V was cut by 2 bases and J by 1 base, with 9 bases left in between. The CDR3 spans 15 residues. Per the germline V gene, CDR1 is MNHEY and CDR2 is SVGAGI. In DNA, the CDR3 is TGTGCCAGCAGTTACAACCGGTGGTCTGGAAACACCATATATTTT. Translating it yields CASSYNRWSGNTIYF.

This clone has just a few counts. The V and J genes are TRBV2 and TRBJ1-3; the D gene is possibly TRBD1 (6 bases). The CDR3 contains 15 residues. V lost 5 bases and J 0 bases, leaving 11 bases between the germline ends. Germline lookup yields CDR1 SNHLY and CDR2 FYNNEI. CDR3 region: CASSSQGISGNTIYF. CDR3 coding DNA: TGTGCCAGCAGTTCACAGGGTATCTCTGGAAACACCATATATTTT.

A single count supports this clone. The chain is built from TRBV7-2 and TRBJ1-2, with a tentative D call TRBD1 (6 bases). This CDR3 comprises 16 residues. Per the germline V gene, CDR1 is SGHTA and CDR2 is FQGNSA. V lost 4 bases and J lost 2, with 17 bases in between. CDR3 in DNA: TGTGCCAGCAGCTCACGGGGATTTGGGGGCAACTATGGCTACACCTTC. It codes for CASSSRGFGGNYGYTF.

The rearrangement joins TRBV27 to TRBJ2-1; D is possibly TRBD2 (6 bases). This CDR3 is 15 amino acids long. The V end was cut by 2 bases, the J end by 4 bases, with 12 bases between. Per the germline V gene, CDR1 is MNHEY and CDR2 is SMNVEV (reference sequence). The CDR3 sequence is CASSLPGALYNEQFF. In nucleotides, the CDR3 is TGTGCCAGCAGTTTACCGGGAGCCCTATACAATGAGCAGTTCTTC.

This rearrangement joins TRBV5-4 to TRBJ2-3, with 9 bases lining up with TRBD1. This CDR3 region has 17 residues. The V and J ends lost 1 base and 5 bases, in that order; junction bases with no gene match: 11. The V gene's germline CDR1 is SGHNT and CDR2 YYREEE (reference sequence). This chain's CDR3 is CASSLYILGQGLDTQYF. For the CDR3, the DNA is TGTGCCAGCAGCTTGTATATATTGGGACAGGGCTTAGATACGCAGTATTTT.

The chain employs TRBV6-6 and TRBJ2-2, with 11 bases fitting TRBD2. The CDR3 loop spans 15 amino acids. The V gene's germline CDR1 is MNHNY and CDR2 SVGAGI (reference sequence). The ends lost 8 bases at V and 3 bases at J; junction bases unmatched: 5. CDR3 sequence (DNA): TGTGCCAGCGCCGATAGCGGGGGGGACACCGGGGAGCTGTTTTTT. This gives the protein CASADSGGDTGELFF.

This sequence joins TRBV5-1 and TRBJ1-5; the match to TRBD1 covers 9 bases. The junction had 10 bases not matched to a gene; V was cut back by 3 bases and J by 3 bases. Germline lookup yields CDR1 SGHRS and CDR2 YFSETQ. The length of the CDR3 is 17 residues. CDR3 sequence: CASSSTPGQGYNQPQHF. Written as DNA, the CDR3 is TGCGCCAGCAGCTCAACCCCGGGACAGGGTTACAATCAGCCCCAGCATTTT.

V is TRBV3-1 (or the pseudogene TRBV3-2) and J is TRBJ2-1, with 7 positions matching TRBD2. Germline V gene sequence: CDR1 LGHDT, CDR2 YNNKEL (reference sequence). The CDR3 sequence is 15 residues long. V lost 6 bases and J lost 4; bases outside the gene matches: 9. The CDR3 DNA reads as TGTGCCAGCAGTCGCCTGGCTAGCGGTTACAATGAGCAGTTCTTC. It specifies CASSRLASGYNEQFF.

The CDR3 DNA follows: TGTGCCAGCAGTGGGGCCGGGACTCCGAATGAGCAGTTCTTC. This translates into CASSGAGTPNEQFF. The chain recombines TRBV28 with TRBJ2-1; possible D gene TRBD2, 6 bases. Germline CDR1 is MDHEN and CDR2 is SYDVKM. The CDR3 sequence is 14 residues long. Trimming took off 5 bases at V and 7 bases at J, with 15 bases between the two ends.

This chain links TRBV27 with TRBJ1-5; 7 bases fit TRBD1. V lost 4 bases and J lost 3; bases outside the gene matches: 15. This CDR3 is 18 amino acids long. In germline, CDR1 is MNHEY, CDR2 SMNVEV (reference sequence). The CDR3: CASSSRPKYRGSNQPQHF. The CDR3, as DNA: TGTGCCAGCAGTTCCCGACCAAAGTACAGGGGCTCCAATCAGCCCCAGCATTTT.

This rearrangement joins TRBV27 to TRBJ1-4; 11 bases match TRBD1. The CDR3 sequence is 15 residues long. V was pared by 5 bases and J by 9 bases, with 8 bases of the junction left unmatched. Germline values: CDR1 MNHEY, CDR2 SMNVEV (reference sequence). Here the CDR3 DNA reads TGTGCCAGCAGTCATCCGGGACAGGGGGGGCAAAAACTGTTTTTT. Translated, it gives CASSHPGQGGQKLFF. The variable domain in full, with the rest retrieved from reference TRBV27 and TRBJ1-4, is EAQVTQNPRYLITVTGKKLTVTCSQNMNHEYMSWYRQDPGLGLRQIYYSMNVEVTDKGDVPEGYKVSRKEKRNFPLILESPSPNQTSLYFCASSHPGQGGQKLFFGSGTQLSVL.

This rearrangement joins TRBV2 to TRBJ1-2; D not resolved. The CDR3 is 12 residues long. Germline CDR1 and CDR2: SNHLY and FYNNEI. Trimming removed 2 bases at V and 4 bases at J, with 5 bases between. Here the CDR3 DNA reads TGTGCCAGCAGTGAATCAGGCTATGGCTACACCTTC. Its protein is CASSESGYGYTF.

The chain joins TRBV4-2 to TRBJ2-3; D is undetermined. The CDR3 extends over 13 amino acids. Germline values: CDR1 LGHNA, CDR2 YNFKEQ. The germline V and J ends were trimmed by 1 base and 2 bases, with 4 bases remaining between them. CDR3 DNA sequence: TGTGCCAGCAGCCAAGCTATCACAGATACGCAGTATTTT. Translation gives CASSQAITDTQYF.

CDR3 sequence: CSVRVRGQDSPLHF. The DNA of the CDR3 is TGCAGCGTTCGGGTCAGGGGGCAGGACTCACCCCTCCACTTT. This chain links TRBV29-1 with TRBJ1-6, with TRBD1 matching over 8 bases. The J segment lost 10 bases and the V segment lost 5 bases, leaving 10 bases of the junction unmatched. In germline, CDR1 is SQVTM, CDR2 ANQGSEA. CDR3 size: 14 residues.

This chain's CDR3 is CSVLTGRYTEAFF. The CDR3 nucleotides are TGCAGCGTCCTGACAGGGCGATATACTGAAGCTTTCTTT. The chain employs TRBV29-1 and TRBJ1-1, with 7 bases lining up with TRBD1. CDR3 size: 13 residues. CDR1 SQVTM and CDR2 ANQGSEA come from the germline V gene. V was pared by 6 bases and J by 5 bases, with 9 bases of the junction left unmatched.

This clone has more than one count but fewer than ten. The gene calls are TRBV25-1 and TRBJ1-2; D possibly corresponds to TRBD1 (5 bases). The V gene lost 7 bases and the J gene lost 6 bases, with 24 bases spanning the gap. The length of the CDR3 is 16 residues. Germline CDR1 and CDR2: MGHDK and SYGVNS. The CDR3 reads CASTSHGGERRDGYTF. The CDR3 region has the DNA TGTGCCAGCACCTCGCACGGGGGGGAACGACGGGATGGCTACACCTTC.

The chain carries TRBV15 and TRBJ1-3; no clear D gene. V lost 0 bases to trimming and J lost 4 bases, with 10 bases between them. CDR1 LNHNV and CDR2 YYDKDF come from the germline V gene (reference sequence). This CDR3 is 15 amino acids long. The CDR3 spells CATSRDRTVGNTIYF. The CDR3 bases are TGTGCCACCAGCAGAGATCGGACTGTAGGAAACACCATATATTTT.

V and J are TRBV6-1 and TRBJ1-5, with D perhaps matching TRBD1 (5 bases). The CDR3 consists of 13 residues. Looked up from germline, CDR1 is MNHNS and CDR2 is SASEGT. The V end lost 6 bases, the J end lost 11 bases, and 17 bases lay between the germline ends. CDR3 DNA sequence: TGTGCCAGCAGCCCCGGAGGGGTTTCCGCCCAGCATTTT. This codes for CASSPGGVSAQHF.

This chain connects TRBV29-1 to TRBJ1-2; 8 bases are shared with TRBD1. Germline CDR1 SQVTM, CDR2 ANQGSEA. There are 13 residues in the CDR3. Unmatched junction bases numbered 6, after V lost 7 bases and J lost 2 bases. The CDR3: CSATDRVNYGYTF. The CDR3 nucleotides are TGCAGCGCGACGGACAGGGTAAACTATGGCTACACCTTC.

The V and J genes are TRBV3-1 (or the pseudogene TRBV3-2) and TRBJ2-3, with 11 nucleotides matching TRBD2. The CDR3 contains 17 residues. V trimming: 1 base; J trimming: 2 bases; junction bases outside the gene matches: 5. CDR1 is LGHDT and CDR2 is YNNKEL in the germline V gene (reference sequence). The CDR3 DNA follows: TGTGCCAGCAGCCAAGGGAGGACTAGCGGGCCCACAGATACGCAGTATTTT. Its protein product is CASSQGRTSGPTDTQYF.